The 12 T cell receptor beta chains below were found in one sample sequenced in a study of blood T cell repertoires in COVID-19. Data came from immunoSEQ multiplex PCR; TCRdb stores just in-frame clones and leaves some out. This table has 150,000 to 200,000 clones, about 83% appearing once. Sequencing input: peripheral blood. The receptor source for this set is a man in his late teens or twenties with active or convalescent COVID-19.

The chain combines TRBV10-2 with TRBJ1-5; 8 bases fit TRBD1. Germline CDR1 WSHSY, CDR2 SAAADI. J gave up 3 bases and V 5 bases, and 3 bases lay outside the gene matches. The CDR3 loop spans 14 amino acids. The CDR3 region is CASSRQGANQPQHF. In DNA, the CDR3 is TGCGCCAGCAGTCGGCAGGGGGCCAATCAGCCCCAGCATTTT.

The chain carries TRBV18 and TRBJ2-7; the match to TRBD2 covers 7 bases. V shed 4 bases and J 1 base; nucleotides not matched to a gene: 13. Germline loops: CDR1 KGHSH, CDR2 LQKENI. CDR3 length equals 17 residues. The DNA of the CDR3 is TGTGCCAGCTCACGGAATCGGGCGGGAGCCCTTTCCTACGAGCAGTACTTC. It encodes CASSRNRAGALSYEQYF. The whole variable domain, remainder taken from reference TRBV18 and TRBJ2-7, is NAGVMQNPRHLVRRRGQEARLRCSPMKGHSHVYWYRQLPEEGLKFMVYLQKENIIDESGMPKERFSAEFPKEGPSILRIQQVVRGDSAAYFCASSRNRAGALSYEQYFGPGTRLTVT.

The rearrangement uses TRBV27 and TRBJ2-4; 7 nucleotides agree with TRBD2. Germline assignment: CDR1 MNHEY and CDR2 SMNVEV (reference sequence). Trimming removed 6 bases from V and 9 bases from J; junction bases left unmatched: 14. CDR3 length: 15 amino acids. The CDR3, as DNA: TGTGCCAGCAGGGCCTTGGAGGGGCCGGGGGGCATTCAGTACTTC. Encoded protein: CASRALEGPGGIQYF.

The DNA for the CDR3 is TGTGCCAGCAGGGGCAGGGATCCCACAGATACGCAGTATTTT. Protein: CASRGRDPTDTQYF. The chain uses TRBV6-4 and TRBJ2-3; tentatively, D is TRBD1 (5 bases). The germline V gene has CDR1 MRHNA and CDR2 SNTAGT. The V gene lost 6 bases and the J gene lost 2 bases, with 12 bases spanning the gap. The CDR3 consists of 14 residues.

The chain links TRBV2 to TRBJ2-3; TRBD2 aligns across 10 bases. CDR1 is SNHLY, CDR2 FYNNEI, per germline. The CDR3 covers 15 residues. V shed 4 bases, J shed 3 bases, and the junction held 4 bases outside the gene matches. CDR3 sequence (DNA): TGTGCCAGCAGTGGGGATAGCGGGGGGACAGATACGCAGTATTTT. This sequence encodes CASSGDSGGTDTQYF.

This clone was seen only once. This sequence joins TRBV7-2 and TRBJ2-1, with TRBD2 matching 11 bases. The germline CDR1 and CDR2 sequences are SGHTA and FQGNSA. This CDR3 comprises 17 residues. J was trimmed by 2 bases and V by 0 bases; bases with no gene match: 3. The CDR3 region is CASSLASLAGAYNEQFF. The CDR3, as DNA: TGTGCCAGCAGCTTAGCTTCACTAGCGGGGGCCTACAATGAGCAGTTCTTC.

The chain joins TRBV14 to TRBJ2-7, with 9 positions matching TRBD1. In germline, CDR1 is SGHDN, CDR2 FVKESK. The CDR3 runs 15 residues. The trim removed 2 bases at V and 5 bases at J, leaving 7 bases unmatched. The CDR3 reads CASSQLGQGIDEQYF. CDR3 in DNA: TGTGCCAGCAGCCAACTAGGACAGGGGATAGACGAGCAGTACTTC.

V usage is TRBV10-1 and J usage is TRBJ2-7; TRBD2 agrees at 9 bases. The CDR3 totals 15 residues. CDR1 and CDR2 from the germline V gene are WNHNN and SYGVQD (reference sequence). Trimming at V came to 4 bases and at J to 3 bases, leaving 7 bases not matched to a gene. The CDR3: CASSASGEEDYEQYV. CDR3 DNA: TGCGCCAGCAGTGCTAGCGGGGAGGAGGACTACGAGCAGTACGTC.

This chain joins TRBV18 and TRBJ2-2; a possible D gene is TRBD2 (5 bases). Germline CDR1 and CDR2: KGHSH and LQKENI. CDR3 length: 20 amino acids. V was trimmed by 0 bases and J by 3 bases, leaving 23 bases between them. The CDR3 sequence is CASSPPLIANLDWDTGELFF. CDR3 DNA: TGTGCCAGCTCACCACCCTTGATAGCGAATTTGGATTGGGACACCGGGGAGCTGTTTTTT.

This clone came up many times. One junction end does not reproduce the germline sequence, and a read error may be involved. The chain couples TRBV7-2 to TRBJ1-1; TRBD1 matches 7 bases. CDR3 size: 13 residues. Germline V gives CDR1 SGHTA, CDR2 FQGNSA. CDR3 in amino acids: CASSSQYSGQPTF. For the CDR3, the DNA is TGTGCCAGCAGCTCCCAGTACTCGGGACAGCCGACCTTT.

This clone was picked up a small number of times. The genes are TRBV3-1 (or the pseudogene TRBV3-2) and TRBJ2-1; TRBD2 is a possible D gene (6 bases). This CDR3 has 15 amino acids. Germline lookup yields CDR1 LGHDT and CDR2 YNNKEL (reference sequence). Trimming shortened V by 1 base and J by 9 bases, and 16 bases separated the two germline ends. CDR3 in amino acids: CASSQGWRVRGEQFF. The CDR3 coding sequence is TGTGCCAGCAGCCAAGGGTGGCGGGTGCGGGGTGAGCAGTTCTTC.

The rearrangement uses TRBV10-2 and TRBJ1-5, with a possible D match to TRBD1 (5 bases). Germline-derived CDR1 and CDR2 are WSHSY and SAAADI. The V end was cut by 1 base, the J end by 4 bases, with 11 bases between. The CDR3 contains 15 residues. CDR3 DNA: TGCGCCAGCAGTGAGTTTGCAGGGTTAAATCAGCCCCAGCATTTT. It specifies CASSEFAGLNQPQHF.